This T cell receptor beta chain is from a study of T-cell memory formation after mild COVID-19. Whole-study context: The TCR clusters were mostly specific to one donor. Study-wide points: Contracting clones localized mainly to CM and EM when CD4+ and mainly to EMRA when CD8+.

Trimming cost V 4 bases and J 7 bases; bases outside gene matches: 10. This CDR3 region has 16 residues. Germline V gene lookup returns CDR1 SGHRS and CDR2 YFSETQ. TCRdb processed the 5' RACE reads anew with MiXCR; each CDR3 protein has one entry. The sample consists of tens of thousands of distinct CDR3 sequences, 7.3% of them appearing once. In its sample, this clonotype was seen a few times. Its target is not known. The sample was PBMCs or a T cell subset sorted from them (not recorded which). This clonotype originated in a young man who had mild COVID-19 (a few samples of this study predate the infection). Cell type and time point are not known. The V and J genes are TRBV5-1 and TRBJ2-2; 10 positions agree with TRBD2. The chain's CDR3 is CASSVGLADYLGELFF. CDR3 sequence (DNA): TGCGCCAGCAGCGTCGGACTAGCGGATTACCTCGGGGAGCTGTTTTTT.